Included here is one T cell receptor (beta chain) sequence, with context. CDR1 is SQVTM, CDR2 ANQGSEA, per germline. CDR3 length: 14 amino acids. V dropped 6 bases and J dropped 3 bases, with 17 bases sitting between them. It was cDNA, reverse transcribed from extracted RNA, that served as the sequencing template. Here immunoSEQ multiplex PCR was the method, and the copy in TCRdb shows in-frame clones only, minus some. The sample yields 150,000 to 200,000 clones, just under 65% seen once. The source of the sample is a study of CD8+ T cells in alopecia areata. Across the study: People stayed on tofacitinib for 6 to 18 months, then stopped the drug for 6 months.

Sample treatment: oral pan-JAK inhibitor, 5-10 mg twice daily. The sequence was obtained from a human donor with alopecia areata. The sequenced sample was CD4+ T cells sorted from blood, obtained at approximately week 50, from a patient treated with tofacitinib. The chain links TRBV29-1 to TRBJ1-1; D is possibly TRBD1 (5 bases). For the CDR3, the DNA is TGCAGCGTGGTAGCAGGGAGGGCGGACACTGAAGCTTTCTTT. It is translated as CSVVAGRADTEAFF.